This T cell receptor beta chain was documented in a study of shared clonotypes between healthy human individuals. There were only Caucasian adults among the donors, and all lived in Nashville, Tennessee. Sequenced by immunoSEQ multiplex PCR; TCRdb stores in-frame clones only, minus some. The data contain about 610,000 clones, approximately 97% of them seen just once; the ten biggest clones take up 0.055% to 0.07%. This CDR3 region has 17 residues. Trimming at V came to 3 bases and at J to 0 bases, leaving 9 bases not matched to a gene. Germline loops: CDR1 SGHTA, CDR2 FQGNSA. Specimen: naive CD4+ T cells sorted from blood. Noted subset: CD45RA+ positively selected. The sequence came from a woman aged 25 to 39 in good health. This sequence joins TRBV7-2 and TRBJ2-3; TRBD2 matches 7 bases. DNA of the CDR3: TGTGCCAGCAGCTTCGACCCAGCGGGAACTAGCACAGATACGCAGTATTTT. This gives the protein CASSFDPAGTSTDTQYF.